The 18 T cell receptor beta chains reported below all come from one sample, sequenced in a study of blood T cell repertoires in COVID-19. Clones were read by immunoSEQ multiplex PCR, and TCRdb kept only the in-frame ones, dropping some. The repertoire includes about 140,000 clones, about 80% of them detected once, and more than 1.5% sits in the top ten. Material: peripheral blood. The receptors here all came from a human donor in a cohort sampled during active COVID-19.

This clone occurred a few times. The chain joins TRBV9 to TRBJ1-6; D gene uncertain. CDR1 is SGDLS and CDR2 is YYNGEE in the germline V gene. CDR3 size: 13 residues. The ends were cut back, 0 bases at V and 13 bases at J, with 11 bases in the middle. This CDR3 reads CASSVEPGRPLHF. Written as DNA, the CDR3 is TGTGCCAGCAGCGTAGAGCCAGGTCGGCCCCTCCACTTT.

This clone was seen once. The chain has TRBV19 and TRBJ2-7; 9 nucleotides agree with TRBD1. The V and J ends lost 4 bases and 5 bases, in that order; junction bases with no gene match: 9. The CDR3 length is 15 residues. From germline, CDR1 is LNHDA and CDR2 SQIVND (reference sequence). For the CDR3, the DNA is TGTGCCAGTAGTAACCCGGACAGGGGCCCCAACGAGCAGTACTTC. Translating gives CASSNPDRGPNEQYF. The full variable domain, in which reference TRBV19 and TRBJ2-7 provide the parts outside the CDR3, is DGGITQSPKYLFRKEGQNVTLSCEQNLNHDAMYWYRQDPGQGLRLIYYSQIVNDFQKGDIAEGYSVSREKKESFPLTVTSAQKNPTAFYLCASSNPDRGPNEQYFGPGTRLTVT.

The chain employs TRBV30 and TRBJ2-1; D may be TRBD2 (5 bases). This CDR3 is built from 13 residues. Germline-derived CDR1 and CDR2 are GTSNPN and SVGIG (reference sequence). CDR3 in DNA: TGTGCTGTAAGGAGGACCGACAACAATGAGCAGTTCTTC. Encoded protein: CAVRRTDNNEQFF.

This chain joins TRBV5-1 and TRBJ2-1; D possibly corresponds to TRBD2 (5 bases). Per the germline V gene, CDR1 is SGHRS and CDR2 is YFSETQ. The CDR3 is 13 amino acids. V gave up 0 bases and J gave up 7 bases, with 8 bases separating them. CDR3: CASSLASRNEQFF. The CDR3 DNA reads TGCGCCAGCAGCTTGGCTAGCCGGAATGAGCAGTTCTTC.

Of note for this clone: This sample includes further DNA sequences coding for the same CDR3. The chain employs TRBV18 and TRBJ2-3; tentative D call: TRBD1 (6 bases). This CDR3 has 14 amino acids. The ends were cut back, 2 bases at V and 2 bases at J, with 8 bases in the middle. Germline V gives CDR1 KGHSH, CDR2 LQKENI. CDR3 coding DNA: TGTGCCAGCTCACCAGGACAGACCACAGATACGCAGTATTTT. The encoded protein is CASSPGQTTDTQYF.

The gene calls are TRBV30 and TRBJ1-6; possible D gene TRBD1, 5 bases. The CDR3 runs 16 residues. The V gene lost 3 bases and the J gene lost 9 bases, with 21 bases spanning the gap. Per germline, CDR1 GTSNPN and CDR2 SVGIG (reference sequence). The CDR3 DNA follows: TGTGCCTGGAGATTTTGGCAGGGCTCTAGAGGTTCACCCCTCCACTTT. This encodes CAWRFWQGSRGSPLHF.

In this sample, this clone turned up once. The genes are TRBV19 and TRBJ2-3; 10 bases map to TRBD1. Losses at the gene ends were 5 bases for V and 4 bases for J; bases not matched to a gene: 6. Germline-derived CDR1 and CDR2 are LNHDA and SQIVND (reference sequence). The CDR3 loop spans 15 amino acids. The CDR3, as DNA: TGTGCCAGTAGTCCTGACAGGGGGCAATCAGATACGCAGTATTTT. It translates to CASSPDRGQSDTQYF.

V gene TRBV7-8 combines with J gene TRBJ1-4, with D unresolved. The CDR3 is made up of 13 amino acids. V was pared by 6 bases and J by 7 bases, with 12 bases between. Germline lookup yields CDR1 SGHVS and CDR2 FQNEAQ. DNA for the CDR3: TGTGCCAGCAGTTCCCTCAGTTCTGAAAAACTGTTTTTT. This translates into CASSSLSSEKLFF.

V gene TRBV11-2 combines with J gene TRBJ1-1; D perhaps matches TRBD1 (6 bases). The V end lost 0 bases, the J end lost 6 bases, and 14 bases lay between the germline ends. The germline gives CDR1 SGHAT, CDR2 FQNNGV. The CDR3 loop spans 15 amino acids. The DNA of the CDR3 is TGTGCCAGCAGCTTAGATGACAGGAGCCGTCCTGAAGCTTTCTTT. Translated: CASSLDDRSRPEAFF.

The chain uses TRBV19 and TRBJ1-3; D is uncertain. The CDR3 sequence is 14 residues long. The germline CDR1 and CDR2 sequences are LNHDA and SQIVND (reference sequence). Trimming pared 7 bases from V and 1 base from J, leaving 11 bases between. The CDR3 here is CASTPDSSGNTIYF. The CDR3 DNA is TGTGCCAGTACCCCAGATTCTTCTGGAAACACCATATATTTT. The full variable domain, with the rest looked up from reference TRBV19 and TRBJ1-3, is DGGITQSPKYLFRKEGQNVTLSCEQNLNHDAMYWYRQDPGQGLRLIYYSQIVNDFQKGDIAEGYSVSREKKESFPLTVTSAQKNPTAFYLCASTPDSSGNTIYFGEGSWLTVV.

The chain has TRBV5-1 and TRBJ1-1; 8 bases are a match to TRBD1. Trimming at V came to 3 bases and at J to 6 bases, leaving 7 bases not matched to a gene. Per the germline V gene, CDR1 is SGHRS and CDR2 is YFSETQ. There are 14 residues in the CDR3. The CDR3 DNA follows: TGCGCCAGCAGCTCCCAGGGGGCGACTGCTGAAGCTTTCTTT. This codes for CASSSQGATAEAFF.

This chain links TRBV29-1 with TRBJ2-1, with TRBD1 as a possible D gene (5 bases). Per the germline V gene, CDR1 is SQVTM and CDR2 is ANQGSEA. Between the trimmed V and J ends, which lost 5 bases and 6 bases, there was a span of 11 bases. The CDR3 length is 12 residues. As DNA, the CDR3 is TGCAGCGTTATAAGGGGCAGCAATGAGCAGTTCTTC. As protein: CSVIRGSNEQFF.

The rearrangement links TRBV3-1 (or the pseudogene TRBV3-2) to TRBJ2-1; TRBD2 might be the D (6 bases). CDR1 and CDR2 from the germline V gene are LGHDT and YNNKEL (reference sequence). V lost 3 bases, J lost 4 bases, and 10 bases lay in between. The CDR3 contains 14 residues. The CDR3 loop is CASSQGLLYNEQFF. The DNA of the CDR3 is TGTGCCAGCAGCCAGGGACTTCTATACAATGAGCAGTTCTTC.

The rearrangement links TRBV19 to TRBJ1-2, with 8 positions matching TRBD1. The CDR3 length is 13 residues. In germline, CDR1 is LNHDA, CDR2 SQIVND (reference sequence). The junction had 10 bases not matched to a gene; V was cut back by 6 bases and J by 10 bases. The DNA for the CDR3 is TGTGCCAGTAGCACCGGGACAGGAGTCCCCTACACCTTC. Translating it yields CASSTGTGVPYTF.

The table lists this clone with a few counts. The chain is built from TRBV5-4 and TRBJ2-1, with TRBD2 matching 15 bases. The CDR3 length is 15 residues. From germline, CDR1 is SGHNT and CDR2 YYREEE (reference sequence). Germline trimming cut 2 bases from V and 8 bases from J; bases unmatched to any gene: 2. CDR3: CASSFRTSGRDEQFF. The CDR3 DNA reads TGTGCCAGCAGCTTCAGGACTAGCGGGAGGGATGAGCAGTTCTTC.

This clone was seen a few times. V usage is TRBV9 and J usage is TRBJ2-1, with TRBD2 matching over 10 bases. The CDR3 is made up of 13 amino acids. Germline CDR1 is SGDLS and CDR2 is YYNGEE. V lost 10 bases to trimming and J lost 5 bases; unmatched junction nucleotides: 6. The CDR3 sequence is CASRTSGDNEQFF. The CDR3 nucleotides are TGTGCCTCCAGGACTAGCGGCGACAATGAGCAGTTCTTC.

The V call is TRBV5-3, the J call TRBJ2-2; 7 bases fit TRBD1. TRBV5-3 counts as an open reading frame of uncertain function. Unmatched junction bases numbered 6, after V lost 4 bases and J lost 3 bases. There are 15 residues in the CDR3. The DNA of the CDR3 is TGTGCCAGAAGCGGGGTGGGACAGCACACCGGGGAGCTGTTTTTT. This encodes CARSGVGQHTGELFF.

This rearrangement joins TRBV5-1 to TRBJ2-7; maybe TRBD1 (6 bases). The CDR3 loop spans 14 amino acids. The germline V gene has CDR1 SGHRS and CDR2 YFSETQ. The ends were cut back, 1 base at V and 5 bases at J, with 13 bases in the middle. This CDR3 is CASSLRQGSNEQYF. CDR3 in DNA: TGCGCCAGCAGCTTGAGGCAGGGGAGCAACGAGCAGTACTTC.